A selection of T cell receptor beta chains follows, all from one sample in a study of T cell responses to AZD1222 COVID-19 vaccine. Only in-frame clones appear in the TCRdb table, and some are missing; sequencing was by immunoSEQ multiplex PCR. The sample consists of over 110,000 clones, about 90% of them appearing once. The sample in question was peripheral blood, obtained on day 0 of AZD1222 vaccination. The receptors here all came from an adult in good health. The CDR3 runs from the conserved cysteine through the conserved F or W. The order of the fields is J gene, D gene, CDR3 length, clone size, V gene, CDR3 DNA, CDR3 protein. D genes are given only for firm matches. Clone size appears in some rows only: once, few, many, or a class for an expanded clone.

TRBJ1-1,.,13,.,TRBV24-1,TGTGCCACAAGCTTGGGGGGGGACACTGAAGCTTTCTTT,CATSLGGDTEAFF
TRBJ1-2,.,12,.,TRBV6-2/TRBV6-3,TGTGCCAGCAGCCACAGGGTCCATGGCTACACCTTC,CASSHRVHGYTF
TRBJ2-7,.,15,once,TRBV14,TGTGCCAGCAGCCAAGATTCTATGGGCTTGGGCGAGCAGTACTTC,CASSQDSMGLGEQYF
TRBJ1-2,.,15,.,TRBV15,TGTGCCACCAGCAGCGCGGCACAGGGATCCTATGGCTACACCTTC,CATSSAAQGSYGYTF
TRBJ2-1,TRBD2,16,once,TRBV9,TGTGCCAGCAGCGTAGCTGGCCAGCGGGGCTACAATGAGCAGTTCTTC,CASSVAGQRGYNEQFF
TRBJ1-6,.,11,once,TRBV30,TGTGCAGGCGGAGTAGACTCACCCCTCCACTTT,CAGGVDSPLHF
TRBJ2-2,.,15,.,TRBV9,TGTGCCAGCAGCCCCAGGTCCGGTGGAACCGGGGAGCTGTTTTTT,CASSPRSGGTGELFF
TRBJ2-1,.,13,.,TRBV2,TGTGCCAGCAGTGATTGGACTTTTAATGAGCAGTTCTTC,CASSDWTFNEQFF
TRBJ1-4,.,17,.,TRBV7-2,TGTGCCAGCAGCTTCAGTATTCGACAGCTAAAAAATGAAAAACTGTTTTTT,CASSFSIRQLKNEKLFF
TRBJ1-1,.,14,.,TRBV9,TGTGCCAGCAGCGTAGCTGGACAGAACACTGAAGCTTTCTTT,CASSVAGQNTEAFF
TRBJ2-2,TRBD1,16,.,TRBV5-4,TGTGCCAGCAGCCCTGCCGGGACAGTGAACACCGGGGAGCTGTTTTTT,CASSPAGTVNTGELFF
TRBJ1-5,.,14,few,TRBV6-4,TGTGCCGGGGAGGATAGGCGGGGCAATCAGCCCCAGCATTTT,CAGEDRRGNQPQHF
TRBJ2-2,.,14,.,TRBV7-9,TGTGCCAGCAGTTGGGCAGGGAGGAACGGGGAGCTGTTTTTT,CASSWAGRNGELFF
TRBJ1-2,TRBD1,13,once,TRBV30,TGTGCCTGGAGACGGGACAGGGCAGATGGCTACACCTTC,CAWRRDRADGYTF
TRBJ1-4,.,12,.,TRBV3-1/TRBV3-2,TGTGCCAGCAGCCACTGGGGAGAAAAACTGTTTTTT,CASSHWGEKLFF
TRBJ1-5,.,13,.,TRBV6-6,TGTGCCAGCAGTCAGCAGTCCAATCAGCCCCAGCATTTT,CASSQQSNQPQHF
TRBJ1-5,TRBD1,16,.,TRBV28,TGTGCCAGCAGTGGAAGACAGGGAAATAAGAATCAGCCCCAGCATTTT,CASSGRQGNKNQPQHF
TRBJ1-1,.,13,.,TRBV28,TGTGCCAGCAGTTTTGTGTCGAATACTGAAGCTTTCTTT,CASSFVSNTEAFF
TRBJ2-7,.,12,.,TRBV9,TGTGCCAGCGGGCAGTCCCCCTACGAGCAGTACTTC,CASGQSPYEQYF
TRBJ2-3,.,14,.,TRBV7-9,TGTGCCAGCAGCTTACAACTAGCAATAGATACGCAGTATTTT,CASSLQLAIDTQYF
TRBJ1-5,.,14,.,TRBV7-3,TGTGCCAGCAGCTCACAGGGTCGGAGCCAGCCCCAGCATTTT,CASSSQGRSQPQHF
TRBJ1-2,.,11,.,TRBV12-3/TRBV12-4,TGTGCCAGCAGTTTAAAGAGTGGCTACACCTTC,CASSLKSGYTF
TRBJ2-7,.,15,.,TRBV4-3,TGCGCCAGCAGCCAAGAGCTTCCCGAAACCTACGAGCAGTACTTC,CASSQELPETYEQYF
TRBJ1-2,.,14,.,TRBV7-8,TGTGCCAGCACCCCGCATGGGGTGAACTATGGCTACACCTTC,CASTPHGVNYGYTF
TRBJ1-4,TRBD1,14,.,TRBV18,TGTGCCAGCTCACAGGGGGCAGGGAATGAAAAACTGTTTTTT,CASSQGAGNEKLFF
TRBJ1-4,.,11,.,TRBV28,TGTGCCAGCAGTCCTGCGGAAAAACTGTTTTTT,CASSPAEKLFF
TRBJ2-3,.,16,.,TRBV15,TGTGCCACCAGCATTGGAGGGAGGGGGGTAACAGATACGCAGTATTTT,CATSIGGRGVTDTQYF
TRBJ1-1,.,13,once,TRBV7-9,TGTGCCAGCAGCTTAACAGGGCACACTGAAGCTTTCTTT,CASSLTGHTEAFF
TRBJ2-7,.,15,.,TRBV5-6,TGTGCCAGCAGATCAACAGGACAGCTATACTACGAGCAGTACTTC,CASRSTGQLYYEQYF
TRBJ2-5,.,14,.,TRBV10-3,TGTGCCATCAGTGAGCCGCCCCGGGATTGGACCCAGTACTTC,CAISEPPRDWTQYF
TRBJ2-5,.,14,.,TRBV29-1,TGCAGCGTTGCAGTTGGTGAAGCCAGGGGGACCCAGTACTTC,CSVAVGEARGTQYF
TRBJ2-1,.,15,.,TRBV5-4,TGTGCCAGCAGCTTAAGGGGCGGGACTTACAATGAGCAGTTCTTC,CASSLRGGTYNEQFF
TRBJ2-2,.,10,.,TRBV10-1,TGCGCCCCCGAGACCGGGGAGCTGTTTTTT,CAPETGELFF
TRBJ1-5,.,15,.,TRBV5-3,TGTGCCAGAAGCTTGGAGGGGTTGGTCAATCAGCCCCAGCATTTT,CARSLEGLVNQPQHF
TRBJ2-5,.,13,.,TRBV7-8,TGTGCCAGCAGCTCGGACAGGGAGGGGACCCAGTACTTC,CASSSDREGTQYF
TRBJ2-4,TRBD2,17,.,TRBV7-6,TGTGCCAGCAGCTTATTTTCCAGCGGGAGAGGAAAAAACATTCAGTACTTC,CASSLFSSGRGKNIQYF
TRBJ2-1,.,15,once,TRBV5-1,TGCGCCAGCAGCTGGGCTCGGTCATTGACCAATGAGCAGTTCTTC,CASSWARSLTNEQFF
TRBJ1-5,.,16,.,TRBV18,TGTGCCAGCTCACCCGGGCAGGGGTTGCGCAATCAGCCCCAGCATTTT,CASSPGQGLRNQPQHF
TRBJ1-5,TRBD1,15,.,TRBV7-2,TGTGCCAGCAGCTTAGGGGCAGGGGGGAATCAGCCCCAGCATTTT,CASSLGAGGNQPQHF
TRBJ2-7,.,15,.,TRBV6-2/TRBV6-3,TGTGCCAGCAGCAGCCCCCGAGTTAGCTCCTACGAGCAGTACTTC,CASSSPRVSSYEQYF
TRBJ2-4,.,14,.,TRBV4-1,TGCGCCAGCAGCCAAGAGAAAGAGAGAAACATTCAGTACTTC,CASSQEKERNIQYF
TRBJ2-5,TRBD2,17,.,TRBV9,TGTGCCAGCAGCGTAGATCCGCGTGGGACTAAGAAAGAGACCCAGTACTTC,CASSVDPRGTKKETQYF
TRBJ2-7,.,12,.,TRBV28,TGTGCCAGCAGTTTAGGCAGACGGGAGCAGTACTTC,CASSLGRREQYF
TRBJ2-7,.,13,few,TRBV6-5,TGTGCCAGCAGTCCAGGGTCCCCTTACGAGCAGTACTTC,CASSPGSPYEQYF
TRBJ2-4,.,17,.,TRBV5-5,TGTGCCAGCAGCTTGTACCTTGGGGGACAAAACGGAAACATTCAGTACTTC,CASSLYLGGQNGNIQYF
TRBJ2-7,.,14,.,TRBV6-2/TRBV6-3,TGTGCCAGCAGTTACTCGACTGGACGGAACGAGCAGTACTTC,CASSYSTGRNEQYF
TRBJ1-1,.,13,.,TRBV7-2,TGTGCCAGCAGCTTAGCGATGTATACTGAAGCTTTCTTT,CASSLAMYTEAFF
TRBJ2-6,.,15,.,TRBV4-2,TGTGCCAGCAGCCAACCGCTATCTGGGGCCAACGTCCTGACTTTC,CASSQPLSGANVLTF
TRBJ1-6,TRBD1,20,once,TRBV28,TGTGCCAGCAGTTTTAAAGGGACAGTATCAGGGTTCTCCTATAATTCACCCCTCCACTTT,CASSFKGTVSGFSYNSPLHF
TRBJ2-1,TRBD1,13,once,TRBV19,TGTGCCAGTGGGGACAGGCCGTACAATGAGCAGTTCTTC,CASGDRPYNEQFF
TRBJ2-1,TRBD2,21,.,TRBV6-2/TRBV6-3,TGTGCCAGCAGTCCCCCGAGACGTCATATGGCGGGAGGAAATTACTACAATGAGCAGTTCTTC,CASSPPRRHMAGGNYYNEQFF
TRBJ1-1,.,14,.,TRBV27,TGTGCCAGCTACGCGTGGGGCAGGGACACTGAAGCTTTCTTT,CASYAWGRDTEAFF
TRBJ2-3,TRBD1,17,.,TRBV2,TGTGCCAGCAGTGAAGCTCCGGACAGGGCCTGGACAGATACGCAGTATTTT,CASSEAPDRAWTDTQYF
TRBJ1-5,.,17,.,TRBV19,TGTGCCAGTAGTATGCCTACGCGGAGTGGTAGCAATCAGCCCCAGCATTTT,CASSMPTRSGSNQPQHF